The 7 T cell receptor beta chains below were found in one sample sequenced in a study of cytomegalovirus exposure and HLA in healthy donors. Primers included in the PCR were 60 Vbeta and 13 Jbeta primers. Assay used: immunoSEQ multiplex PCR; TCRdb lists only in-frame clones, some missing. The data show about 190,000 clones, 60% to 80% seen once. The sample comprised PBMCs. The receptors here all came from a woman aged 25 to 39 in good health and CMV-seropositive.

J is TRBJ2-2 and V is TRBV6-5, with a weak D call TRBD1 (6 bases). CDR3 size: 14 residues. V was cut by 6 bases and J by 4 bases, with 12 bases left in between. Germline CDR1 is MNHEY and CDR2 is SVGAGI. The CDR3 DNA reads TGTGCCAGCAGACAGGGAGACGTCACCGGGGAGCTGTTTTTT. It translates to CASRQGDVTGELFF.

V is TRBV11-2 and J is TRBJ2-1; 9 bases line up with TRBD2. The V gene end was trimmed by 1 base and the J gene end by 7 bases; junction bases not matched to a gene: 8. The CDR3 covers 16 residues. The germline V gene has CDR1 SGHAT and CDR2 FQNNGV. CDR3 amino acids: CASSLVRGLAYNEQFF. In DNA, the CDR3 is TGTGCCAGCAGCTTAGTCAGGGGACTAGCTTATAATGAGCAGTTCTTC. Full variable domain (remainder filled in from reference TRBV11-2 and TRBJ2-1): EAGVAQSPRYKIIEKRQSVAFWCNPISGHATLYWYQQILGQGPKLLIQFQNNGVVDDSQLPKDRFSAERLKGVDSTLKIQPAKLEDSAVYLCASSLVRGLAYNEQFFGPGTRLTVL.

The CDR3 reads CASSLLGGRTEAFF. The CDR3 DNA is TGTGCCAGCAGCTTATTGGGGGGAAGGACTGAAGCTTTCTTT. The genes are TRBV7-9 and TRBJ1-1, with a tentative D call TRBD1 (5 bases). Germline loops: CDR1 SEHNR, CDR2 FQNEAQ (reference sequence). With 2 bases removed from V and 5 bases from J, the gap between germline ends came to 12 bases. The CDR3 spans 14 residues.

The chain joins TRBV9 to TRBJ2-2; TRBD1 aligns across 7 bases. CDR3 length: 15 amino acids. V trimming: 1 base; J trimming: 0 bases; junction bases outside the gene matches: 0. In germline, CDR1 is SGDLS, CDR2 YYNGEE. The CDR3 DNA reads as TGTGCCAGCAGCGTACAGGGGGCGAACACCGGGGAGCTGTTTTTT. It is translated as CASSVQGANTGELFF.

The chain has TRBV7-9 and TRBJ1-2, with D possibly TRBD1 on 6 matching bases. The CDR3 consists of 13 residues. The germline V and J ends were trimmed by 6 bases and 4 bases, with 12 bases remaining between them. Germline-derived CDR1 and CDR2 are SEHNR and FQNEAQ (reference sequence). This CDR3 is CASRNREFYGYTF. CDR3 nucleotides: TGTGCCAGCAGGAACAGGGAGTTCTATGGCTACACCTTC. The full variable domain, in which reference TRBV7-9 and TRBJ1-2 provide the parts outside the CDR3, is DTGVSQNPRHKITKRGQNVTFRCDPISEHNRLYWYRQTLGQGPEFLTYFQNEAQLEKSRLLSDRFSAERPKGSFSTLEIQRTEQGDSAMYLCASRNREFYGYTFGSGTRLTVV.

The rearrangement uses TRBV4-2 and TRBJ2-7; 10 bases fit TRBD2. This CDR3 comprises 15 residues. CDR1 and CDR2 from the germline V gene are LGHNA and YNFKEQ. The ends lost 0 bases at V and 2 bases at J; junction bases unmatched: 1. The DNA of the CDR3 is TGTGCCAGCAGCCAAGAACTAGCGGGGACCTACGAGCAGTACTTC. This encodes CASSQELAGTYEQYF.

This clone was seen only a few times. V gene TRBV4-2 combines with J gene TRBJ1-2; 9 bases are shared with TRBD1. The CDR3 length is 14 residues. Germline V gives CDR1 LGHNA, CDR2 YNFKEQ. Losses at the gene ends were 1 base for V and 8 bases for J; bases not matched to a gene: 5. This CDR3 is CASSQATGGQGYTF. For the CDR3, the DNA is TGTGCCAGCAGCCAAGCGACAGGGGGTCAGGGCTACACCTTC.